This record concerns one T cell receptor beta chain sequence. It has no known antigen specificity. Base qualities are not recorded, but no much larger clone differs from it by a single base. Explained via the paper, the treatment or condition label denotes: live attenuated yellow fever vaccine strain. At each blood-draw timepoint, two biological replicates of bulk PBMCs were obtained. PBMCs were isolated from peripheral blood using a standard Ficoll-Paque protocol. TriZol was used to extract RNA from bulk PBMCs, CD4 and CD8 fractions, and dextramer-positive and dextramer-negative fractions. The data were obtained in a study of T cells after yellow fever vaccination (dated by TCRdb to the late 2010s). About the study as a whole: The SMART-Seq v4 Ultra Low Input RNA kit was used to prepare libraries from fractions with low cell numbers. To track T-cell clones before and after primary and booster YFV17D yellow fever vaccination, bulk TCR alpha and beta repertoires were sequenced longitudinally. Blood was collected at multiple timepoints before and after primary and secondary immunization, and bulk PBMC replicates and cell subsets were isolated. The cohort comprised two healthy male donors, one aged 18 to 29 and one aged 30 to 39 years. What the research found in general, with its limitations: Most clones expanded after primary vaccination were re-detected after the booster (96% of CD4 and about nine tenths of CD8), suggesting broad memory maintenance. FACS-sorted repertoires could contain abundant contaminating clonotypes from the bulk population, so computational filtering was required. Because the study included only a couple of donors, the extent to which the findings can be generalized is limited. A small fraction of clonotypes showed up in both the CD4 and CD8 compartments, probably as a result of convergent recombination. The secondary T-cell response was found to be weaker but faster than the primary response, with a peak reached on day 5 rather than on day 15.

TCR cDNA was synthesized by 5'RACE template switching, which introduced a universal primer site and unique molecular identifiers. cDNA synthesis was primed from both the TCR alpha and TCR beta constant segments. Library amplification involved two PCR steps, and the second step added sample barcodes and sequencing adapters. Sequencing of libraries was performed on Illumina HiSeq 2500 (2x100 bp) or NovaSeq (2x150 bp). The paper's processing steps were these. MIGEC was used to demultiplex reads and collapse the reads into UMI consensus sequences, and MiXCR was used for V(D)J alignment. Vaccine-responding clonotypes were defined with edgeR using replicate PBMC samples, requiring FDR below 0.01 and a log2 fold change above 5 up to day 15. Each bulk clonotype received a CD4 or CD8 identity based on whether the sequenced CD4 or CD8 repertoire contained that clonotype at higher abundance. TCRdb itself trimmed the public reads at Q25 with fastp, ran MiXCR and retained productive beta chains. Each entry is one CDR3 protein sequence, shown with its most common DNA and genes. These V and J calls rely on TCRdb rather than the paper's analysis. In all, the sample holds hundreds of thousands of distinct CDR3 sequences, and 15% to 20% of those were seen once. The ten largest make up more than 13% of the sample.

The junction carries 9 bases between V and J, which are trimmed by 3 bases and 7 bases respectively. The germline V gene (reference sequence) provides CDR1 LNHNV and CDR2 YYDKDF. Its CDR3 holds 12 amino acids, cysteine through phenylalanine. The sequence is cut down to CDR3 DNA, 36 bases in frame from base 1. The receptor's source is a young man who received the YFV17D yellow fever vaccine. The sample in question was PBMCs, obtained 15 days after the yellow fever booster vaccination. The chain joins TRBV15 to TRBJ2-5, and perhaps TRBD2 as D gene, on 5 matching bases. The CDR3 region: CATSSLLGTQYF. DNA sequence: TGTGCCACCAGCAGCCTACTAGGGACCCAGTACTTC. The CDR3 plus the reference TRBV15 and TRBJ2-5 genes for the other parts give the full variable domain: DAMVIQNPRYQVTQFGKPVTLSCSQTLNHNVMYWYQQKSSQAPKLLFHYYDKDFNNEADTPDNFQSRRPNTSFCFLDIRSPGLGDTAMYLCATSSLLGTQYFGPGTRLLVL.